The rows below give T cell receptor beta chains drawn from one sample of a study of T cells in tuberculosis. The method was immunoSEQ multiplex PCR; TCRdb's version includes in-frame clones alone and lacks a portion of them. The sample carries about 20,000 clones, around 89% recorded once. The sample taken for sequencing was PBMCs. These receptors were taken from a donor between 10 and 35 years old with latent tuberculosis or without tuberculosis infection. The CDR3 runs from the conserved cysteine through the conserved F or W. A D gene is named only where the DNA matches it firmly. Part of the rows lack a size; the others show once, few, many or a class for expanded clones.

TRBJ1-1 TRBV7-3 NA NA TGTGCCAGCAGTCGACAGAGGAACACTGAAGCTTTCTTT CASSRQRNTEAFF
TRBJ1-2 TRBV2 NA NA TGTGCCATCAGCCAGCGAATACGATACTATGGCTACACCTTC CAISQRIRYYGYTF
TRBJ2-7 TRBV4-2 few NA TGTGCCAGCAGCCAACCCGCGGAGGGTTACGAGCAGTACTTC CASSQPAEGYEQYF
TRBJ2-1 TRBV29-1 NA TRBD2 TGCAGCGTTGTCCTGCGGGGGGAGAATGAGCAGTTCTTC CSVVLRGENEQFF
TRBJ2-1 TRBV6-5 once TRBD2 TGTGCCAGCAGTTACTCGAACCTAGCGGGGGACAATGAGCAGTTCTTC CASSYSNLAGDNEQFF
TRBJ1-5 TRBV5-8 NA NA TGTGCCAGCAGCCCCCGGACAGGCAATCAGCCCCAGCATTTT CASSPRTGNQPQHF
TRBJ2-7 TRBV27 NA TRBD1 TGTGCCAGCAGTTCACAAATTGGGGGGGGACAGGGGGCCCACGAGCAGTACTTC CASSSQIGGGQGAHEQYF
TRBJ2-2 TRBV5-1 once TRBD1 TGCGCCAGCACGACAGGGGTCACCGGGGAGCTGTTTTTT CASTTGVTGELFF
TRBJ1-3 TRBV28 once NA TGTGCCAGCAGTCTCCAGGGAACTGGAAACACCATATATTTT CASSLQGTGNTIYF
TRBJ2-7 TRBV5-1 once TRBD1 TGCGCCAGTAACCGGGACAGCGCCTACGAGCAGTACTTC CASNRDSAYEQYF
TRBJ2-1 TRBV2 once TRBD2 TGTGCCACCCCCGTGGGAGGGGACAATGAGCAGTTCTTC CATPVGGDNEQFF
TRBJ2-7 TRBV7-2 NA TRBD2 TGTGCCAGCAGCTTAGCTCCCGCGGCGGGGGAGTTCTCCTACGAGCAGTACTTC CASSLAPAAGEFSYEQYF
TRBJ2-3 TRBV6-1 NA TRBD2 TGTGCCAGCAGTGAACTAGCGGGGGGGCCAGATACGCAGTATTTT CASSELAGGPDTQYF
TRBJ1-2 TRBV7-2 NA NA TGTGCCAGCAGCTTCGGGGGGTTGGACTATGGCTACACCTTC CASSFGGLDYGYTF
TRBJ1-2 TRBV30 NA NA TGTGCCTGGAGAGACGGGAACTCCGAAAATGGCTACACCTTC CAWRDGNSENGYTF
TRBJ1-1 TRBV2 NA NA TGTGCCAGCAGTCCAGACGGGCCGGGGACTTTCTTT CASSPDGPGTFF
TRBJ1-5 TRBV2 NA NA TGTGCCAGCAGTGAAGTGGGGAGAGAGCAGCCCCAGCATTTT CASSEVGREQPQHF
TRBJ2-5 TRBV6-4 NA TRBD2 TGTGCCAGCAGTGGAGGGTCTAGCGGGGGGCCGGCGGAGACCCAGTACTTC CASSGGSSGGPAETQYF
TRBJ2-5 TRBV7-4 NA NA TGTGCCAGCAGCTTAGGAGGAAGGCTTGGGCAGTACTTC CASSLGGRLGQYF
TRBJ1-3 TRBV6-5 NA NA TGTGCCAGCAGTTACAGGGCGGGAGGAAACACCATATATTTT CASSYRAGGNTIYF
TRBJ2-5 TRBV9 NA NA TGTGCCAGCAGCGTAGCGACAGGCCCCGAGACCCAGTACTTC CASSVATGPETQYF
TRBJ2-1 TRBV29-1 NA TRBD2 TGCAGCACGGGGGGAGGGGCCTACAATGAGCAGTTCTTC CSTGGGAYNEQFF
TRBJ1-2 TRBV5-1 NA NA TGCGCCAGCACCTCGGACAGACCCTATGGCTACACCTTC CASTSDRPYGYTF
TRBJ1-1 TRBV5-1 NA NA TGCGCCAGCAGCGTACAGGGAATGAACACTGAAGCTTTCTTT CASSVQGMNTEAFF
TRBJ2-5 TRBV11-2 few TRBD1 TGTGCCAGCAGCCCCGGGACAGGGGCTGCGGAGACCCAGTACTTC CASSPGTGAAETQYF
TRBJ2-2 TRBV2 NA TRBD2 TGTGCCAGCAGTTGGATCTCGTCGCGGGGGGGCAGATCGAACACCGGGGAGCTGTTTTTT CASSWISSRGGRSNTGELFF
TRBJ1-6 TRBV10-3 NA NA TGTGCCATCAGTGACCCTAAGTCCCCCCTCCACTTT CAISDPKSPLHF
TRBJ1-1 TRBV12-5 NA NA TGTGCTAGTGCTCTCCGGGTCTCCATCAACACTGAAGCTTTCTTT CASALRVSINTEAFF
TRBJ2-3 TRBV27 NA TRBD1 TGTGCCAGCAGTTTTACAGGGGTTAGTACAGATACGCAGTATTTT CASSFTGVSTDTQYF
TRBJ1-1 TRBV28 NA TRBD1 TGTGCCAGCACTGGACAGGGCTATGCTGAAGCTTTCTTT CASTGQGYAEAFF
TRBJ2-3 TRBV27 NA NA TGTGCCAGCCTCGGGGGGCCTGAAACAGATACGCAGTATTTT CASLGGPETDTQYF
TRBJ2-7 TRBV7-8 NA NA TGTGCCAGCAGCCCAAGCAGGGCCTACGAGCAGTACTTC CASSPSRAYEQYF
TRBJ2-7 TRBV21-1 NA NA TGTGCCAGCACCACAGCCGGGTGCGCCTACGAGCAGTACTTC CASTTAGCAYEQYF
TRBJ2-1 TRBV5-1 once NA TGCGCCAGCAGCTTGGCCGTGTCCGGGTTCAGTGAGCAGTTCTTC CASSLAVSGFSEQFF
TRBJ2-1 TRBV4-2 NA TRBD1 TGTGCCAGCACCGCCCTGGGGACAGGGGGGGAGCAGTTCTTC CASTALGTGGEQFF
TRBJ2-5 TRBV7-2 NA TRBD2 TGTGCCAGCAGCTTTCTCAGCGGGGGAGTCCAAGAGACCCAGTACTTC CASSFLSGGVQETQYF
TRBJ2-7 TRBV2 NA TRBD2 TGTGCCAGCAGGACTAGCGGGGGGGTCTACGAGCAGTACTTC CASRTSGGVYEQYF
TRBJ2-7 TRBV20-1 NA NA TGCAGTGCTGAGACAGACTACGAGCAGTACTTC CSAETDYEQYF
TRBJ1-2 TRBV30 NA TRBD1 TGTGCCTGGAGAAGTAAGGGACAGGCTGTCTATGGCTACACCTTC CAWRSKGQAVYGYTF
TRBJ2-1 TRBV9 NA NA TGTGCCAGCAGCGTAGAAAATGATGGGACAGAGCAGTTCTTC CASSVENDGTEQFF
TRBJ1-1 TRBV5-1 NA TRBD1 TGCGCCAGCAGCTACTACAGGGGTGGAAACACTGAAGCTTTCTTT CASSYYRGGNTEAFF
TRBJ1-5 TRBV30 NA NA TGTGCCTGGAGGGACAGCCGCAATAAGTCCCAGCATTTT CAWRDSRNKSQHF
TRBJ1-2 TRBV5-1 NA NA TGCGCCAGCAGCTTGGCCGGTTGGTCTGGCTACACCTTC CASSLAGWSGYTF
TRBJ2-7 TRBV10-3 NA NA TGTGCCATCAGTGGTTCTTGGGAGCTCACGGGCCCCGAGCAGTACTTC CAISGSWELTGPEQYF
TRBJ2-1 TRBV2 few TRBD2 TGTGCCAGCAGTGAAATAAGCGGGGGTAAGAATGAGCAGTTCTTC CASSEISGGKNEQFF
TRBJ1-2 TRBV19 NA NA TGTGCCAGTAGTATATATCACGGGGATGCTCGGTACACCTTC CASSIYHGDARYTF
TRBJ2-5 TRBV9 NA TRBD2 TGTGCCAGCAGCGTAGTCGGCGGGGGGGCCCCCCAGTACTTC CASSVVGGGAPQYF
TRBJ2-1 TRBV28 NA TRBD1 TGTGCCAGCGGACCCAGGACAGGGGGCTGGATGGGTGAGCAGTTCTTC CASGPRTGGWMGEQFF
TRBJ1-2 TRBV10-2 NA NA TGCGCCAGCAGTGAGGTTAAATGGGAGAGGTTTACTAACTATGGCTACACCTTC CASSEVKWERFTNYGYTF
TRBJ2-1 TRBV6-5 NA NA TGTGCCAGCAGTTACGGCAGGGGGAGGAGGAATGAGCAGTTCTTC CASSYGRGRRNEQFF